This T cell receptor (beta chain) was sequenced for a study of T cell repertoires in cytomegalovirus infection. Study-wide context: Alongside well-studied HLA-B-restricted CMV epitopes, recently identified HLA-C-restricted CMV epitopes were also used. Carrying CMV and the relevant HLA type showed in public TCR beta signatures.

This CDR3 has 13 amino acids. With 5 bases removed from V and 4 bases from J, the gap between germline ends came to 9 bases. Germline CDR1 and CDR2: SEHNR and FQNEAQ (reference sequence). Each CDR3 protein gets one entry after TCRdb re-called the reads with MiXCR. The data contain 80,000 or so distinct CDR3 sequences, under 30% of them singletons. As regards this clonotype: The antigen remains unidentified.

Study-level results: Clonotype analysis showed dominance of the ex vivo response by HLA-C-restricted CMV-specific TCR beta clonotypes.

The sequencing here drew on CD8+ T cells from cultured PBMCs, taken from culture after CMV antigen stimulation. This chain links TRBV7-9 with TRBJ2-1, with no clear D. This receptor was identified in a human donor in good health (CMV status not recorded). Some clones in this sample may be carry-over from other donors' samples. DNA for the CDR3: TGTGCCAGCAGCCCCACTCCTTACAATGAGCAGTTCTTC. Translating gives CASSPTPYNEQFF.